These 20 T cell receptor beta chains came from one sample sequenced in a study of shared clonotypes between healthy human individuals. Method: immunoSEQ multiplex PCR; TCRdb's copy keeps in-frame clones and lacks some. The data show around 1.1 million clones, around three quarters seen once. The sequenced material came from memory CD4+ T cells from PBMCs. Subset here: CD45RA-negative fraction. These receptors were obtained from a man aged 18 to 35 in good health. Some clones in this sample may be carry-over from other donors' samples.

The chain carries TRBV5-1 and TRBJ1-2, with 9 bases fitting TRBD1. The CDR3 totals 15 residues. Looked up from germline, CDR1 is SGHRS and CDR2 is YFSETQ. The junction had 7 bases not matched to a gene; V was cut back by 0 bases and J by 7 bases. This chain's CDR3 is CASSLAQQGAFGYTF. The DNA of the CDR3 is TGCGCCAGCAGCTTGGCGCAACAGGGGGCGTTTGGCTACACCTTC.

The rearrangement uses TRBV29-1 and TRBJ2-3; TRBD2 matches 11 bases. V trimming: 5 bases; J trimming: 6 bases; junction bases outside the gene matches: 4. Germline CDR1 and CDR2: SQVTM and ANQGSEA. The CDR3 is made up of 13 amino acids. CDR3 sequence: CSVQLAGVDTQYF. The CDR3 nucleotides read TGCAGCGTTCAACTAGCGGGAGTCGATACGCAGTATTTT.

CDR3 DNA: TGTGCCAGCAGCGTAGCAGGGGACCCGACGATCGGGGAGCTGTTTTTT. Its translation: CASSVAGDPTIGELFF. The V gene is TRBV9, the J gene TRBJ2-2; a weak D match, TRBD1 (6 bases). Trimming shortened V by 0 bases and J by 7 bases, and 16 bases separated the two germline ends. There are 16 residues in the CDR3. The germline V gene has CDR1 SGDLS and CDR2 YYNGEE.

The chain combines TRBV4-1 with TRBJ1-5; 9 bases align to TRBD1. J was trimmed by 2 bases and V by 2 bases; bases with no gene match: 4. From germline, CDR1 is MGHRA and CDR2 YSYEKL. The CDR3 is made up of 16 amino acids. This CDR3 is CASSQPTGGRNQPQHF. In DNA form, the CDR3 reads TGCGCCAGCAGCCAACCCACAGGGGGCCGCAATCAGCCCCAGCATTTT.

This clone showed up just a few times. The rearrangement joins TRBV5-8 to TRBJ2-7, with D uncertain. Per the germline V gene, CDR1 is SGHTS and CDR2 is YDEGEE. V gave up 1 base and J gave up 1 base, with 6 bases separating them. This CDR3 has 13 amino acids. DNA of the CDR3: TGTGCCAGCAGCTTGCCCCCTTCCTACGAGCAGTACTTC. It yields the protein CASSLPPSYEQYF.

Comment on this clone: The same CDR3 also results from other DNA sequences found in this sample. The DNA of the CDR3 is TGTGCCAGCAGCCGGGGACGAGGGGGAACCTACGAGCAGTACTTC. The encoded protein is CASSRGRGGTYEQYF. This chain links TRBV14 with TRBJ2-7; TRBD1 is a possible D gene (6 bases). CDR3 length equals 15 residues. Germline V lookup: CDR1 SGHDN, CDR2 FVKESK. Trimming took off 4 bases at V and 2 bases at J, with 15 bases between the two ends.

The chain has TRBV5-1 and TRBJ2-3, with 7 bases fitting TRBD2. After removal of 6 bases from V and 4 bases from J, the junction contained 14 bases not matched to a gene. Germline-derived CDR1 and CDR2 are SGHRS and YFSETQ. The CDR3 covers 16 residues. The CDR3 here is CASNWRAGEVADTQYF. The DNA for the CDR3 is TGCGCCAGCAACTGGAGGGCGGGAGAGGTGGCAGATACGCAGTATTTT.

V gene TRBV6-1 combines with J gene TRBJ2-7, with TRBD1 as a possible D gene (5 bases). Trimming took off 0 bases at V and 2 bases at J, with 11 bases between the two ends. Germline values: CDR1 MNHNS, CDR2 SASEGT. The CDR3 spans 15 residues. In nucleotides, the CDR3 is TGTGCCAGCAGTGAAGCCAAGGGGCGTACCTACGAGCAGTACTTC. Translated: CASSEAKGRTYEQYF.

This sequence joins TRBV7-2 and TRBJ1-1; 7 bases match TRBD1. V dropped 5 bases and J dropped 6; count of bases not matched to a gene: 12. Germline loops: CDR1 SGHTA, CDR2 FQGNSA. CDR3 length: 15 residues. The CDR3 here is CASSLRGGGMSEAFF. The DNA for the CDR3 is TGTGCCAGCAGCCTGAGGGGAGGGGGCATGTCTGAAGCTTTCTTT.

This chain connects TRBV28 to TRBJ1-5; TRBD1 matches at 10 bases. Germline assignment: CDR1 MDHEN and CDR2 SYDVKM. V lost 2 bases, J lost 5 bases, and 6 bases stayed unmatched. The CDR3 runs to 16 residues. The CDR3 protein is CASSLGDRGKDQPQHF. CDR3 coding DNA: TGTGCCAGCAGTTTAGGGGACAGGGGTAAAGATCAGCCCCAGCATTTT.

V is TRBV11-2 and J is TRBJ2-3, with TRBD2 matching over 9 bases. CDR3 length: 18 amino acids. CDR1 and CDR2 from the germline V gene are SGHAT and FQNNGV. The junction had 16 bases not matched to a gene; V was cut back by 5 bases and J by 4 bases. CDR3 region: CASSDVGTWREGADTQYF. DNA for the CDR3: TGTGCCAGCAGCGATGTTGGAACGTGGCGGGAGGGCGCAGATACGCAGTATTTT.

There are many counts of this clone. The J gene is TRBJ1-1, the V gene TRBV5-1; TRBD1 might be the D (5 bases). V dropped 3 bases and J dropped 1 base, with 10 bases sitting between them. Looked up from germline, CDR1 is SGHRS and CDR2 is YFSETQ. The CDR3 sequence is 14 residues long. The DNA for the CDR3 is TGCGCCAGCAGCTCTGACAGAGCGAACACTGAAGCTTTCTTT. Protein: CASSSDRANTEAFF. Full variable domain (rest looked up from reference TRBV5-1 and TRBJ1-1): KAGVTQTPRYLIKTRGQQVTLSCSPISGHRSVSWYQQTPGQGLQFLFEYFSETQRNKGNFPGRFSGRQFSNSRSEMNVSTLELGDSALYLCASSSDRANTEAFFGQGTRLTVV.

The CDR3 reads CASSFEGAREQYF. The CDR3 DNA reads TGCGCCAGCAGCTTTGAGGGGGCGCGCGAGCAGTACTTC. The V and J genes are TRBV5-1 and TRBJ2-7; 7 positions agree with TRBD1. The CDR3 length is 13 residues. Germline V gene data show CDR1 as SGHRS and CDR2 as YFSETQ. V shed 2 bases and J 6 bases; nucleotides not matched to a gene: 5.

On this clone itself: Other DNA sequences in the same sample also yield this CDR3. The genes are TRBV11-3 and TRBJ2-3; the D gene is possibly TRBD1 (5 bases). Trimming took 0 bases from V and 1 from J, leaving 5 bases between them. From germline, CDR1 is SGHNT and CDR2 YENEEA. The CDR3 contains 14 residues. CDR3 loop: CASSLEGGTDTQYF. Here the CDR3 DNA reads TGTGCCAGCAGCTTAGAAGGGGGCACAGATACGCAGTATTTT. Supplemented by reference TRBV11-3 and TRBJ2-3, the full variable domain reads EAGVVQSPRYKIIEKKQPVAFWCNPISGHNTLYWYLQNLGQGPELLIRYENEEAVDDSQLPKDRFSAERLKGVDSTLKIQPAELGDSAVYLCASSLEGGTDTQYFGPGTRLTVL.

The chain recombines TRBV7-7 with TRBJ2-5; 7 bases match TRBD1. CDR3 length: 13 amino acids. With V trimmed by 5 bases and J by 5 bases, 5 bases remained unmatched. Germline values: CDR1 SSHAT, CDR2 FNYEAQ (reference sequence). CDR3 residues: CASSPDRRETQYF. Written as DNA, the CDR3 is TGTGCCAGCAGCCCGGACAGGAGGGAGACCCAGTACTTC.

Points on this clone: A read error may be the cause here, since a much bigger clone is one base away. Other DNA sequences in the same sample also yield this CDR3. The chain employs TRBV9 and TRBJ1-1, with D uncertain. CDR1 and CDR2 from the germline V gene are SGDLS and YYNGEE. CDR3 length: 13 residues. V lost 3 bases to trimming and J lost 0 bases, with 6 bases between them. The CDR3 region has the DNA TGTGCCAGCAGCGCAGGACTGAACACTGAAGCTTTCTTT. The encoded protein is CASSAGLNTEAFF.

The chain recombines TRBV18 with TRBJ2-5; D not resolved. The germline gives CDR1 KGHSH, CDR2 LQKENI. The germline V and J ends were trimmed by 6 bases and 5 bases, with 10 bases remaining between them. CDR3 size: 12 residues. The DNA of the CDR3 is TGTGCCAGCTCCCTACCGGCGGAGACCCAGTACTTC. Translating it yields CASSLPAETQYF.

The chain has TRBV28 and TRBJ1-4, with TRBD1 matching 7 bases. V was pared by 6 bases and J by 16 bases, with 8 bases of the junction left unmatched. Per the germline V gene, CDR1 is MDHEN and CDR2 is SYDVKM. The CDR3 is made up of 11 amino acids. The CDR3 loop is CASSPGGRQFF. For the CDR3, the DNA is TGTGCCAGCAGCCCAGGGGGGAGGCAGTTTTTT.

This clone has a handful of counts. J is TRBJ2-3 and V is TRBV28, with TRBD1 matching 9 bases. With V trimmed by 10 bases and J by 4 bases, 6 bases remained unmatched. This CDR3 spans 13 amino acids. In germline, CDR1 is MDHEN, CDR2 SYDVKM. The CDR3 here is CATHGQGPDTQYF. As DNA, the CDR3 is TGTGCCACCCATGGACAGGGGCCAGATACGCAGTATTTT.

With respect to this clone: The sample has other DNA sequences that encode this CDR3 too. The V and J genes are TRBV5-1 and TRBJ2-7; D unclear. The CDR3 is 11 amino acids. V lost 5 bases and J lost 2, with 5 bases in between. Per germline, CDR1 SGHRS and CDR2 YFSETQ. CDR3 protein: CASRETYEQYF. The CDR3, as DNA: TGCGCCAGCAGGGAAACCTACGAGCAGTACTTC.